These 19 T cell receptor beta chains originate from one sample sequenced in a study of T cells in Graves' hyperthyroidism and ophthalmopathy. From RNA transcripts, TCR beta CDR3 regions were amplified. In the first-round RT-PCR of the TCR CDR3, the HTBI primer set was used. Each CDR3 protein is one row after TCRdb ran MiXCR on the multiplex PCR reads. The data contain about 300,000 distinct CDR3 sequences, roughly an eighth of them singletons. The sequenced sample was blood. All receptors derive from a woman in her thirties or forties with Graves' hyperthyroidism.

This clonotype was recorded at least ten times. V and J are TRBV11-1 and TRBJ1-1; D gene uncertain. Germline-derived CDR1 and CDR2 are SGHAT and FQDESV (reference sequence). The CDR3 is 13 amino acids. The germline V and J ends were trimmed by 2 bases and 6 bases, with 10 bases remaining between them. CDR3 coding DNA: TGTGCCAGCAGCTTAATGGCTGGCCCTGAAGCTTTCTTT. Protein product: CASSLMAGPEAFF.

V usage is TRBV20-1 and J usage is TRBJ1-6; no definite D call. Germline CDR1 DFQATT, CDR2 SNEGSKA (reference sequence). V gave up 4 bases and J gave up 10 bases, with 20 bases separating them. CDR3 size: 15 residues. Here the CDR3 DNA reads TGCAGTGCTACACACCCGGGCCTGGCGGGCTCACCCCTCCACTTT. It specifies CSATHPGLAGSPLHF.

Ten or more counts support this clonotype. The chain employs TRBV20-1 and TRBJ1-2, with 9 bases matching TRBD1. Germline trimming cut 2 bases from V and 8 bases from J; bases unmatched to any gene: 9. CDR1 is DFQATT, CDR2 SNEGSKA, per germline (reference sequence). The CDR3 loop spans 14 amino acids. The CDR3 DNA is TGCAGTGCTAGACCGGGACAGGGATCAGGAGGCTACACCTTC. It encodes CSARPGQGSGGYTF.

The sample holds a few counts of this clonotype. The rearrangement links TRBV6-1 to TRBJ1-5; D is unresolved. V was clipped by 6 bases and J by 9 bases, with 21 bases between them. Looked up from germline, CDR1 is MNHNS and CDR2 is SASEGT. This CDR3 has 15 amino acids. The CDR3, as DNA: TGTGCCAGCAGCCCGACGTCTAGCGGGCGTGGGCCCCAGCATTTT. Amino acid sequence: CASSPTSSGRGPQHF.

There are many counts of this clonotype. The rearrangement joins TRBV12-3 or TRBV12-4 to TRBJ2-1, with TRBD1 matching 7 bases. The CDR3 has 15 amino acids. Unmatched junction bases numbered 8, after V lost 3 bases and J lost 6 bases. The CDR3 region is CASSFSGGGFNEQFF. The CDR3 nucleotides are TGTGCCAGCAGTTTTTCAGGGGGTGGGTTCAATGAGCAGTTCTTC.

This clonotype was observed at least ten times. The chain joins TRBV20-1 to TRBJ1-2, with TRBD1 matching over 9 bases. The V gene's germline CDR1 is DFQATT and CDR2 SNEGSKA (reference sequence). CDR3 length: 15 amino acids. V lost 8 bases to trimming and J lost 8 bases; unmatched junction nucleotides: 18. The CDR3 here is CSLPAFRDRAEGYTF. CDR3 bases: TGCAGTCTTCCCGCCTTCCGGGACAGGGCCGAAGGCTACACCTTC.

This clonotype was observed once. The chain carries TRBV27 and TRBJ1-6, with 7 bases identical to TRBD1. V trimming: 3 bases; J trimming: 10 bases; junction bases outside the gene matches: 6. The CDR3 has 14 residues. CDR1 is MNHEY and CDR2 is SMNVEV in the germline V gene (reference sequence). CDR3: CASSFNRGYSPLHF. The CDR3 DNA reads TGTGCCAGCAGTTTTAACAGGGGCTACTCACCCCTCCACTTT.

The rearrangement uses TRBV19 and TRBJ2-2, with D hard to call. Trimming stripped 9 bases from V and 7 bases from J, with 9 bases between. The CDR3 is 11 residues long. CDR1 is LNHDA, CDR2 SQIVND, per germline (reference sequence). CDR3 sequence: CASRRIGELFF. In DNA, the CDR3 is TGTGCCAGCCGTCGCATCGGGGAGCTGTTTTTT.

This clonotype was seen ten or more times. The chain combines TRBV20-1 with TRBJ1-3, with D uncertain. Between the trimmed V and J ends, which lost 2 bases and 0 bases, there was a span of 11 bases. CDR3 length equals 15 residues. Germline lookup yields CDR1 DFQATT and CDR2 SNEGSKA (reference sequence). CDR3: CSARSGRHSGNTIYF. DNA of the CDR3: TGCAGTGCTAGATCTGGACGGCACTCTGGAAACACCATATATTTT.

At least ten counts were recorded for this clonotype. The rearrangement links TRBV20-1 to TRBJ1-2; no firm D call. This CDR3 comprises 14 residues. The V gene lost 3 bases and the J gene lost 8 bases, with 19 bases spanning the gap. Germline V lookup: CDR1 DFQATT, CDR2 SNEGSKA (reference sequence). The CDR3: CSARPPLGVRGYTF. The CDR3 DNA is TGCAGTGCTAGGCCGCCACTTGGGGTTAGGGGCTACACCTTC.

This clonotype was detected ten times or more. This sequence joins TRBV18 and TRBJ1-1, with D unclear. The CDR3 is 14 amino acids. Germline CDR1 KGHSH, CDR2 LQKENI. Trimming shortened V by 3 bases and J by 0 bases, and 8 bases separated the two germline ends. CDR3 residues: CASSPLPMNTEAFF. The CDR3 DNA reads TGTGCCAGCTCACCCCTCCCTATGAACACTGAAGCTTTCTTT.

Ten or more counts support this clonotype. V gene TRBV2 combines with J gene TRBJ1-3; D is ambiguous. The CDR3 contains 13 residues. V shed 4 bases and J shed 0 bases, with 4 bases lying between them. Germline V CDR1 and CDR2: SNHLY, FYNNEI. CDR3 sequence: CASSVSSGNTIYF. The CDR3, as DNA: TGTGCCAGCAGTGTCAGCTCTGGAAACACCATATATTTT.

At least ten counts were recorded for this clonotype. The chain has TRBV27 and TRBJ1-5; D is perhaps TRBD1 (5 bases). Germline lookup yields CDR1 MNHEY and CDR2 SMNVEV (reference sequence). V was clipped by 2 bases and J by 6 bases, with 8 bases between them. CDR3 length: 13 residues. The CDR3 coding sequence is TGTGCCAGCAGTTTAGGAGGGGCTCAGCCCCAGCATTTT. Translating gives CASSLGGAQPQHF.

This clonotype turned up a few times. This chain connects TRBV18 to TRBJ1-6; 7 positions match TRBD1. Per the germline V gene, CDR1 is KGHSH and CDR2 is LQKENI. The CDR3 has 15 amino acids. V gave up 3 bases and J gave up 9 bases; unmatched junction bases: 8. The CDR3 region has the DNA TGTGCCAGCTCACCCGGACAGGACGGGACTTCACCCCTCCACTTT. It is translated as CASSPGQDGTSPLHF.

This clonotype was detected many times. The chain recombines TRBV12-3 or TRBV12-4 with TRBJ2-2, with D possibly TRBD1 on 5 matching bases. V was pared by 5 bases and J by 7 bases, with 14 bases between. This CDR3 contains 14 residues. The CDR3 spells CASSQPQVDGELFF. For the CDR3, the DNA is TGTGCCAGCAGTCAACCACAGGTAGACGGGGAGCTGTTTTTT.

This clonotype has at least ten counts. J is TRBJ2-7 and V is TRBV12-3 or TRBV12-4, with D perhaps matching TRBD1 (5 bases). The CDR3 has 14 residues. The germline V and J ends were trimmed by 4 bases and 6 bases, with 16 bases remaining between them. In nucleotides, the CDR3 is TGTGCCAGCAGTTCCCCCGCCGCGACAGTCGAGCAGTACTTC. Translated: CASSSPAATVEQYF.

The table lists this clonotype with many counts. V gene TRBV20-1 combines with J gene TRBJ1-2, with TRBD1 matching over 7 bases. This CDR3 is 18 amino acids long. Trimming cost V 3 bases and J 3 bases; bases outside gene matches: 19. Germline CDR1 reads DFQATT; CDR2 reads SNEGSKA (reference sequence). CDR3 sequence: CSASAKGTDHLIYYGYTF. The CDR3 DNA sequence: TGCAGTGCTAGCGCGAAGGGGACAGACCACCTGATTTACTATGGCTACACCTTC.

This clonotype has ten or more counts. The chain employs TRBV18 and TRBJ1-2; 8 bases map to TRBD1. The V segment lost 5 bases and the J segment 3 bases; nucleotides outside the gene matches: 2. Germline V gene lookup returns CDR1 KGHSH and CDR2 LQKENI. The CDR3 extends over 13 amino acids. DNA of the CDR3: TGTGCCAGCTCAAGGGGACAGGACTATGGCTACACCTTC. Translating it yields CASSRGQDYGYTF.

The chain employs TRBV29-1 and TRBJ2-7, with 9 bases identical to TRBD1. Trimming at V came to 6 bases and at J to 3 bases, leaving 12 bases not matched to a gene. Germline V gene data show CDR1 as SQVTM and CDR2 as ANQGSEA. CDR3 size: 15 residues. The CDR3 DNA reads as TGCAGCGTCGTCAATCCCGGACAGGGGAACTACGAGCAGTACTTC. Its protein product is CSVVNPGQGNYEQYF.